These 14 T cell receptor beta chains were sequenced from one sample in a study of technical replicates of blood from several donors. The repertoire was sequenced with immunoSEQ multiplex PCR; TCRdb's copy has only in-frame clones and lacks some. This table holds tens of thousands of clones, around 94% found once. Material for sequencing was T cells isolated from PBMCs. Every receptor here comes from a human donor in good health.

This rearrangement joins TRBV13 to TRBJ1-2; a possible D gene is TRBD1 (5 bases). Per germline, CDR1 PRHDT and CDR2 FYEKMQ (reference sequence). CDR3 length: 14 residues. The V end lost 0 bases, the J end lost 5 bases, and 10 bases lay between the germline ends. The CDR3 DNA is TGTGCCAGCAGCTTAGGCCTCCCAGGGTATGGCTACACCTTC. Amino acids: CASSLGLPGYGYTF.

This sequence joins TRBV11-3 and TRBJ1-1; the D is unclear. The V and J ends lost 1 base and 1 base respectively, with 7 bases between them. CDR1 is SGHNT, CDR2 YENEEA, per germline. This CDR3 has 14 residues. CDR3 region: CASSLGGGNTEAFF. CDR3 coding DNA: TGTGCCAGCAGCTTAGGGGGAGGGAACACTGAAGCTTTCTTT.

The J gene is TRBJ2-2, the V gene TRBV7-9, with 7 bases fitting TRBD2. J lost 0 bases, V lost 2 bases, and 0 bases had no gene match. Germline CDR1 reads SEHNR; CDR2 reads FQNEAQ (reference sequence). This CDR3 is 15 amino acids long. This CDR3 is CASSLRGANTGELFF. The CDR3 region has the DNA TGTGCCAGCAGCTTACGGGGGGCGAACACCGGGGAGCTGTTTTTT.

The chain carries TRBV2 and TRBJ1-5; TRBD1 agrees at 9 bases. The CDR3 extends over 15 amino acids. Germline CDR1 reads SNHLY; CDR2 reads FYNNEI. J lost 7 bases, V lost 4 bases, and 8 bases had no gene match. DNA of the CDR3: TGTGCCAGCAGTGCCGTGGGACAGGGCCTCCAGCCCCAGCATTTT. Translated, it gives CASSAVGQGLQPQHF.

The table lists this clone with a count of one. The V gene is TRBV5-4, the J gene TRBJ2-7; 14 bases are shared with TRBD2. V was clipped by 4 bases and J by 0 bases; unmatched bases: 3. CDR3 length: 16 amino acids. Germline lookup yields CDR1 SGHNT and CDR2 YYREEE (reference sequence). Written as DNA, the CDR3 is TGTGCCAGCAGCACAGGACTAGCGGGGGGCTCCTACGAGCAGTACTTC. This sequence encodes CASSTGLAGGSYEQYF. Filled out from reference TRBV5-4 and TRBJ2-7, the complete variable domain reads ETGVTQSPTHLIKTRGQQVTLRCSSQSGHNTVSWYQQALGQGPQFIFQYYREEENGRGNFPPRFSGLQFPNYSSELNVNALELDDSALYLCASSTGLAGGSYEQYFGPGTRLTVT.

The rearrangement uses TRBV28 and TRBJ1-4; D may be TRBD1 (6 bases). Germline CDR1 reads MDHEN; CDR2 reads SYDVKM. V gave up 5 bases and J gave up 4 bases, with 26 bases separating them. This CDR3 region has 19 residues. CDR3 sequence reads: CASSGDWSGNREINEKLFF. CDR3 sequence (DNA): TGTGCCAGCAGTGGGGATTGGTCGGGGAACAGGGAAATTAATGAAAAACTGTTTTTT.

This chain connects TRBV29-1 to TRBJ2-7; 9 positions agree with TRBD2. CDR1 is SQVTM, CDR2 ANQGSEA, per germline. The CDR3 totals 13 residues. The trim removed 7 bases at V and 5 bases at J, leaving 9 bases unmatched. CDR3 loop: CSARRAGGDEQYF. In DNA, the CDR3 is TGCAGCGCCCGCCGGGCGGGGGGGGACGAGCAGTACTTC.

This chain connects TRBV19 to TRBJ1-4, with D perhaps TRBD1 (5 bases). Germline V gene data show CDR1 as LNHDA and CDR2 as SQIVND (reference sequence). The CDR3 runs to 14 residues. Trimming took 8 bases from V and 8 from J, leaving 18 bases between them. The CDR3 nucleotides are TGTGCCAGTCACCTCGGAGGGGCGAGAGAAAAACTGTTTTTT. Translating it yields CASHLGGAREKLFF. Variable domain in full (rest from reference TRBV19 and TRBJ1-4): DGGITQSPKYLFRKEGQNVTLSCEQNLNHDAMYWYRQDPGQGLRLIYYSQIVNDFQKGDIAEGYSVSREKKESFPLTVTSAQKNPTAFYLCASHLGGAREKLFFGSGTQLSVL.

J is TRBJ2-7 and V is TRBV28; D perhaps matches TRBD1 (5 bases). CDR1 is MDHEN and CDR2 is SYDVKM in the germline V gene. This CDR3 has 13 residues. Deletions cut 5 bases from V and 5 bases from J, with 13 bases between. The CDR3 region is CASSRIWGHEQYF. CDR3 DNA: TGTGCCAGCAGTCGCATTTGGGGCCACGAGCAGTACTTC.

The chain has TRBV27 and TRBJ2-5; possibly TRBD1 for D (5 bases). The CDR3 consists of 13 residues. Deletions cut 6 bases from V and 4 bases from J, with 12 bases between. Germline V lookup: CDR1 MNHEY, CDR2 SMNVEV (reference sequence). The CDR3 here is CASRPRGGETQYF. The CDR3 coding sequence is TGTGCCAGCAGGCCTAGGGGTGGAGAGACCCAGTACTTC.

This clone was found a few times. The gene calls are TRBV2 and TRBJ2-3; no definite D call. Per the germline V gene, CDR1 is SNHLY and CDR2 is FYNNEI. V gave up 5 bases and J gave up 4 bases, with 7 bases separating them. The CDR3 extends over 12 amino acids. The chain's CDR3 is CASSLESDTQYF. The CDR3 DNA reads TGTGCCAGCAGTTTAGAATCAGATACGCAGTATTTT.

The sample holds one count of this clone. The chain carries TRBV4-1 and TRBJ1-6; D may be TRBD1 (5 bases). Between the trimmed V and J ends, which lost 1 base and 8 bases, there was a span of 15 bases. CDR3 length: 16 amino acids. Germline V lookup: CDR1 MGHRA, CDR2 YSYEKL. This chain's CDR3 is CASSQAGAGLDSPLHF. The CDR3 DNA sequence: TGCGCCAGCAGCCAAGCGGGAGCAGGGTTGGATTCACCCCTCCACTTT.

The V call is TRBV2, the J call TRBJ1-3; 7 bases fit TRBD1. CDR1 and CDR2 (germline): SNHLY, FYNNEI. This CDR3 is built from 14 residues. V shed 6 bases and J 2 bases; nucleotides not matched to a gene: 4. The CDR3 loop reads CASRRDSPGNTIYF. In DNA form, the CDR3 reads TGTGCCAGCAGGAGGGACAGTCCTGGAAACACCATATATTTT.

The chain is built from TRBV2 and TRBJ2-1; 13 nucleotides align to TRBD2. V shed 7 bases, J shed 0 bases, and the junction held 9 bases outside the gene matches. This CDR3 has 18 residues. Germline V gives CDR1 SNHLY, CDR2 FYNNEI. CDR3 DNA sequence: TGTGCCAGCATACCAATGACTAGCGGGGGGAGCTCCTACAATGAGCAGTTCTTC. Its protein product is CASIPMTSGGSSYNEQFF.